The clone carrying this T cell receptor beta chain was picked up many times. Its target is not known. This entry is derived from a study of identical twins. Study findings and constraints: Out-of-frame alpha sequences shared between twins exhibited an excess of low generation probability. Zero-insertion analyses were open to partial confounding by invariant MAIT and iNKT cells. Fewer insertions characterized abundant cord blood beta clonotypes, whereas memory repertoires showed none.

Healthy Caucasians provided all donations. Germline-derived CDR1 and CDR2 are SGHRS and YFSETQ. Trimming shortened V by 3 bases and J by 2 bases, and 16 bases separated the two germline ends. The CDR3 loop spans 16 amino acids. Each CDR3 protein gets one entry after TCRdb re-called the 5' RACE reads with MiXCR. The sample has 690,000 or so distinct CDR3 sequences, approximately 6% seen once. Sequenced sample: naive T cells sorted from blood. The chain uses TRBV5-1 and TRBJ2-3; weak D call: TRBD1 (6 bases). This TCR came from a man aged 18 to 30 in good health. The CDR3 protein is CASSSPGHGFTDTQYF. The CDR3 DNA sequence: TGCGCCAGCAGCTCTCCGGGACACGGATTCACAGATACGCAGTATTTT.